This T cell receptor (beta chain) was documented in a study of shared clonotypes between healthy human individuals. The V gene's germline CDR1 is SGDLS and CDR2 YYNGEE. The CDR3 length is 14 residues. V was pared by 3 bases and J by 9 bases, with 13 bases between. This clone came up once. TCRdb's table, derived via immunoSEQ multiplex PCR, lists solely in-frame clones and lacks some. Here the sample spans more than 2 million clones, just under 95% being singletons. In the naive CD8 group, cells lacked CD45RO and were positively selected for CCR7, so terminally differentiated effector memory CD45RA+ cells were left out.

The chain combines TRBV9 with TRBJ1-6, with a tentative D call TRBD1 (6 bases). The receptor comes from a man aged 18 to 29 in good health. Material: naive CD8+ T cells sorted from blood. This chain's CDR3 is CASSGGGDGSPLHF. CDR3 nucleotides: TGTGCCAGCAGCGGAGGGGGAGACGGTTCACCCCTCCACTTT.